This T cell receptor (beta chain) was identified in a study of cytomegalovirus exposure and HLA in healthy donors. Regarding this clone: Its antigen is as yet unknown.

Some clones are missing from TCRdb's copy, which holds only in-frame ones; the method was immunoSEQ multiplex PCR. The sample contains around 200,000 clones, around 81% of which appear only once. Study observations and caveats: Some TCR beta chains (roughly 160 of them) were listed as cytomegalovirus-associated.

CDR1 and CDR2 (germline): MNHNS, SASEGT. Trimming cost V 2 bases and J 2 bases; bases outside gene matches: 9. CDR3 length equals 17 residues. This TCR derives from a woman between 18 and 30 years old in good health and CMV-seropositive. Sample: PBMCs. The chain carries TRBV6-1 and TRBJ2-3; 8 bases map to TRBD1. CDR3 coding DNA: TGTGCCAGCAGTGAATACTGGCAGGGGGCTTTCACAGATACGCAGTATTTT. Protein: CASSEYWQGAFTDTQYF.